These T cell receptor beta chains were read from a single sample in a study of T cells after yellow fever vaccination. TCRdb analysed the 5' RACE reads with MiXCR anew, one entry per CDR3 protein. The sample holds some 350,000 distinct CDR3 sequences, 8.7% seen once. Sequencing was performed on PBMCs, taken on the day of the first yellow fever vaccination. These receptors originate from a man in his late teens or twenties who received the YFV17D yellow fever vaccine. CDR3s include the opening cysteine and the closing phenylalanine or tryptophan. A D gene is named only where the DNA matches it firmly. Size values are once, few and many counts, or a class for expanded clones, and some rows have none.

D	V	size	J	CDR3	DNA
TRBD2	TRBV7-2	few	TRBJ2-5	CASGDRTSGGETQYF	TGTGCCAGCGGTGATAGGACTAGCGGGGGAGAGACCCAGTACTTC
TRBD1	TRBV24-1	few	TRBJ1-2	CATSDLHPGGCGYTF	TGTGCCACCAGTGATTTGCACCCAGGGGGCTGTGGCTACACCTTC
-	TRBV4-3	-	TRBJ2-3	CASSQAGRTQYF	TGCGCCAGCAGCCAAGCGGGTCGTACGCAGTATTTT
TRBD2	TRBV7-9	many	TRBJ2-1	CASSPRGGIYNEQFF	TGTGCCAGCAGCCCTCGGGGGGGGATCTACAATGAGCAGTTCTTC
TRBD1	TRBV9	few	TRBJ2-1	CASSVVPQNRGLVSEQFF	TGTGCCAGCAGCGTAGTGCCCCAAAACAGGGGGCTCGTCTCCGAGCAGTTCTTC
-	TRBV4-1	few	TRBJ1-5	CASSQSVVGSNQPQHF	TGCGCCAGCAGCCAATCCGTGGTCGGGAGCAATCAGCCCCAGCATTTT
-	TRBV12-3/TRBV12-4	many	TRBJ2-7	CASKARLDSYEQYF	TGTGCCAGCAAGGCCCGCCTAGATTCCTACGAGCAGTACTTC
-	TRBV11-2	-	TRBJ2-2	CASSLDTLDRANTGELFF	TGTGCCAGCAGCTTAGATACATTGGACAGAGCGAACACCGGGGAGCTGTTTTTT
-	TRBV7-2	many	TRBJ1-5	CASSLGPDSRPPQHF	TGTGCCAGCAGCTTAGGCCCGGACAGCCGTCCGCCCCAGCATTTT
-	TRBV9	few	TRBJ2-4	CASSAQTLDIQYF	TGTGCCAGCAGCGCACAAACATTAGACATTCAGTACTTC
-	TRBV20-1	few	TRBJ2-3	CAAKGLMSTDTQYF	TGCGCCGCCAAAGGGTTGATGAGCACAGATACGCAGTATTTT
-	TRBV5-4	few	TRBJ1-1	CASSLSTTTEAFF	TGTGCCAGCAGCTTAAGCACTACCACTGAAGCTTTCTTT
-	TRBV27	-	TRBJ2-6	CASSGGLPGRRSGANVLTF	TGTGCCAGCAGCGGCGGGCTTCCGGGACGCCGCTCTGGGGCCAACGTCCTGACTTTC
TRBD1	TRBV7-3	few	TRBJ2-3	CASSLAPGQGTDTQYF	TGTGCCAGCAGCCTCGCCCCGGGACAGGGGACGGATACGCAGTATTTT
-	TRBV24-1	few	TRBJ1-2	CATSDASRGYTF	TGTGCCACCAGTGATGCATCCCGGGGCTACACCTTC
-	TRBV5-1	-	TRBJ1-3	CASSPDTGFGNTIYF	TGCGCCAGCAGCCCGGATACAGGGTTTGGAAACACCATATATTTT
-	TRBV4-3	few	TRBJ2-3	CASSQEGMSQNTQYF	TGCGCCAGCAGCCAAGAAGGAATGAGCCAAAATACGCAGTATTTT
-	TRBV12-3/TRBV12-4	few	TRBJ2-6	CASSPRGWGAGANVLTF	TGTGCCAGCAGTCCCCGGGGGTGGGGAGCTGGGGCCAACGTCCTGACTTTC
TRBD2	TRBV10-3	-	TRBJ2-3	CAISDFERGGLKDTQYF	TGTGCCATCAGTGATTTCGAGCGGGGGGGCCTCAAAGATACGCAGTATTTT
-	TRBV19	-	TRBJ2-5	CASSIDLSGGQETQYF	TGTGCCAGTAGTATAGATCTTAGCGGAGGGCAAGAGACCCAGTACTTC
TRBD2	TRBV9	-	TRBJ2-3	CASSRLAASTDTQYF	TGTGCCAGCAGTAGACTAGCGGCCTCCACAGATACGCAGTATTTT
-	TRBV12-3/TRBV12-4	-	TRBJ1-1	CASSFYWVNTEAFF	TGTGCCAGCAGTTTCTACTGGGTGAACACTGAAGCTTTCTTT
-	TRBV20-1	-	TRBJ1-1	CSARRGLNTEAFF	TGCAGTGCTAGGAGGGGTCTGAACACTGAAGCTTTCTTT
-	TRBV5-1	-	TRBJ2-3	CASSLVGEGSDTQYF	TGCGCCAGCAGCTTGGTGGGTGAGGGCTCAGATACGCAGTATTTT
-	TRBV5-1	many	TRBJ2-5	CASSLILATQETQYF	TGCGCCAGCAGCTTGATCTTGGCAACTCAAGAGACCCAGTACTTC
-	TRBV15	few	TRBJ2-2	CATSPDMRNTGELFF	TGTGCCACCAGTCCAGATATGAGGAACACCGGGGAGCTGTTTTTT
-	TRBV5-4	many	TRBJ2-3	CASSRQETDTQYF	TGTGCCAGCAGCCGACAGGAAACAGATACGCAGTATTTT
-	TRBV7-2	many	TRBJ2-5	CASSNRLETQYF	TGTGCCAGCAGCAACAGACTAGAGACCCAGTACTTC
TRBD1	TRBV7-6	-	TRBJ2-6	CASSLWTGRTVLTF	TGTGCCAGCAGCTTATGGACAGGTCGCACCGTCCTGACTTTC
-	TRBV14	-	TRBJ2-1	CVSSQLRRGSWDNEQFF	TGTGTCAGCAGCCAATTACGGAGAGGGTCGTGGGACAATGAGCAGTTCTTC
-	TRBV7-2	-	TRBJ2-4	CASSLVNIQYF	TGTGCCAGCAGCTTAGTCAACATTCAGTACTTC
TRBD2	TRBV4-3	many	TRBJ2-3	CASSQGLRGFPPDTQYF	TGCGCCAGCAGCCAAGGCTTGCGGGGGTTCCCACCAGATACGCAGTATTTT
TRBD2	TRBV5-1	-	TRBJ2-1	CASSFDGTSNEQFF	TGCGCCAGCAGCTTTGACGGGACTAGCAATGAGCAGTTCTTC
-	TRBV20-1	few	TRBJ2-7	CSARIRIGEYEQYF	TGCAGTGCTAGAATCCGTATTGGGGAGTACGAGCAGTACTTC
TRBD1	TRBV5-6	many	TRBJ2-1	CASSTGTGYNEQFF	TGTGCCAGCAGCACTGGGACAGGGTACAATGAGCAGTTCTTC
TRBD2	TRBV5-4	-	TRBJ2-7	CASSVDEGGEQYF	TGTGCCAGCAGCGTCGACGAGGGAGGGGAGCAGTACTTC
-	TRBV12-3/TRBV12-4	many	TRBJ1-4	CASRPHRDEKLFF	TGTGCCAGCAGGCCCCACAGGGATGAAAAACTGTTTTTT
TRBD1	TRBV7-2	-	TRBJ2-5	CASSHGDRVETQYF	TGTGCCAGCAGCCACGGGGACAGGGTTGAGACCCAGTACTTC
-	TRBV7-9	few	TRBJ2-1	CASSFYRATRSDNEQFF	TGTGCCAGCAGCTTCTACAGGGCCACCAGGAGCGACAATGAGCAGTTCTTC
-	TRBV5-1	many	TRBJ2-3	CASSPGGGVYYGTADTQYF	TGCGCCAGCAGCCCCGGGGGCGGGGTTTACTACGGTACAGCAGATACGCAGTATTTT
-	TRBV7-6	-	TRBJ2-5	CASSLFRRGGVLVKNSQETQYF	TGTGCCAGCAGCTTATTTCGGAGGGGTGGGGTTTTGGTCAAAAATTCCCAAGAGACCCAGTACTTC
TRBD1	TRBV11-2	many	TRBJ2-2	CASSPTGVAAGELFF	TGTGCCAGCAGCCCTACAGGGGTAGCCGCCGGGGAGCTGTTTTTT
TRBD2	TRBV12-3/TRBV12-4	-	TRBJ2-1	CASSPYLSGGPDNEQFF	TGTGCCAGCAGCCCTTACCTTAGCGGGGGGCCCGACAATGAGCAGTTCTTC
-	TRBV24-1	few	TRBJ2-1	CATSDFDGEGSNEQFF	TGTGCCACCAGTGATTTTGACGGCGAAGGAAGTAATGAGCAGTTCTTC
TRBD1	TRBV6-1	-	TRBJ2-5	CASISDRGWVETQYF	TGTGCCAGCATCTCGGACAGGGGGTGGGTAGAGACCCAGTACTTC
-	TRBV19	-	TRBJ2-4	CASSRAVAKNIQYF	TGTGCCAGTAGTAGGGCGGTAGCCAAAAACATTCAGTACTTC